Given below is one T cell receptor beta chain in context. This specimen belongs to a study of cytomegalovirus exposure and HLA in healthy donors. The junction had 1 base not matched to a gene; V was cut back by 6 bases and J by 3 bases. This CDR3 region has 14 residues. CDR1 MNHEY and CDR2 SVGAGI come from the germline V gene. Assay used: immunoSEQ multiplex PCR; TCRdb lists only in-frame clones, some missing. The sample includes about 130,000 clones, about 89% of them seen just once. Sequenced: PBMCs. This TCR was recovered from a woman in her late teens or twenties in good health and CMV-seronegative. The chain uses TRBV6-5 and TRBJ2-1; 11 bases are shared with TRBD1. Written as DNA, the CDR3 is TGTGCCAGCAGGGGGACAGGGGGCTACAATGAGCAGTTCTTC. Its translation: CASRGTGGYNEQFF.